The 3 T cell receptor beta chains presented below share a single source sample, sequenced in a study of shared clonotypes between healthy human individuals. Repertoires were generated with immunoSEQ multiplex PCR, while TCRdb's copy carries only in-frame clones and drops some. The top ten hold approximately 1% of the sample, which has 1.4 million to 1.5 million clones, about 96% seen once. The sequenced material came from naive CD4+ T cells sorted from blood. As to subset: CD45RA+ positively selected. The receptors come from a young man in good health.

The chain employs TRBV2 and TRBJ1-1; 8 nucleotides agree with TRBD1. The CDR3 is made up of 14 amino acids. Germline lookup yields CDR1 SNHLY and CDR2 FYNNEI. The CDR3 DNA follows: TGTCGAACGCCGCTGGGACAGGCGAACACTGAAGCTTTCTTT. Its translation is CRTPLGQANTEAFF. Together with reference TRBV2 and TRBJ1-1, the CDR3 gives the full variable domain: EPEVTQTPSHQVTQMGQEVILRCVPISNHLYFYWYRQILGQKVEFLVSFYNNEISEKSEIFDDQFSVERPDGSNFTLKIRSTKLEDSAMYFCRTPLGQANTEAFFGQGTRLTVV.

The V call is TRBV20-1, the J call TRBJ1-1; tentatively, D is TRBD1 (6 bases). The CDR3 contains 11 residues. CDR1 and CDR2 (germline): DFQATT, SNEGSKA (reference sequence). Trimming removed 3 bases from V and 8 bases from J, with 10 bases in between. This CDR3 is CSARAGVEAFF. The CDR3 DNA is TGCAGTGCTAGGGCAGGGGTAGAAGCTTTCTTT.

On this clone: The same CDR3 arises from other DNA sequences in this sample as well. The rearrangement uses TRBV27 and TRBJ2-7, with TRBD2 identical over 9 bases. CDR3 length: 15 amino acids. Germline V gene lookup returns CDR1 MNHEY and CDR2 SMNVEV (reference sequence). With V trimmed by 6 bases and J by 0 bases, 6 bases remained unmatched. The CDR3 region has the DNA TGTGCCAGCAGCTTGGTGACTAGCGGCTCCTACGAGCAGTACTTC. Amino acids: CASSLVTSGSYEQYF.